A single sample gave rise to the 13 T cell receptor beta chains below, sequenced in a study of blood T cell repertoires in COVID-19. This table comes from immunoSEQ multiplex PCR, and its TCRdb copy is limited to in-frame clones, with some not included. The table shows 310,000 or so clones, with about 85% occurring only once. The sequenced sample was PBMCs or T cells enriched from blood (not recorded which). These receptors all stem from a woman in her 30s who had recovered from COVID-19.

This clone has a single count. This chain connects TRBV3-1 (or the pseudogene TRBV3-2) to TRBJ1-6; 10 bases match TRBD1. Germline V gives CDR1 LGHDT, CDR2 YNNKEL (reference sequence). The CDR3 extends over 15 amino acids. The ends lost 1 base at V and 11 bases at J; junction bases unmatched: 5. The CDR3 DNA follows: TGTGCCAGCAGCCAAGGGGACAGGGGCAAACCACCCCTCCACTTT. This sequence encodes CASSQGDRGKPPLHF.

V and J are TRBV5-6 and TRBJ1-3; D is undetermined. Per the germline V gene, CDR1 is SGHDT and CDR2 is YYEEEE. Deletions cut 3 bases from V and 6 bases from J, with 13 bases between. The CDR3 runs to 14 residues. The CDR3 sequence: CASSSSGSENTIYF. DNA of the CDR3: TGTGCCAGCAGCTCCTCGGGGTCCGAAAACACCATATATTTT. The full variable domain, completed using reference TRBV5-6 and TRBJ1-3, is DAGVTQSPTHLIKTRGQQVTLRCSPKSGHDTVSWYQQALGQGPQFIFQYYEEEERQRGNFPDRFSGHQFPNYSSELNVNALLLGDSALYLCASSSSGSENTIYFGEGSWLTVV.

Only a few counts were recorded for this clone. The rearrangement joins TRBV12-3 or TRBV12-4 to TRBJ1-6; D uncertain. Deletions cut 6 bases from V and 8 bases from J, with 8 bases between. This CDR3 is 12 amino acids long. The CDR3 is CASSISDSPLHF. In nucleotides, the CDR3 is TGTGCCAGCAGCATTTCGGATTCACCCCTCCACTTT.

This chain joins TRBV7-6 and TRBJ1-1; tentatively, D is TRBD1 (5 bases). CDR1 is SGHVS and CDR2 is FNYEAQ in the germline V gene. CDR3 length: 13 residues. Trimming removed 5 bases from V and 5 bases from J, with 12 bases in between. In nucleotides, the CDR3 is TGTGCCAGCAGCCCAACCCGGGGGACTGAAGCTTTCTTT. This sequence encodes CASSPTRGTEAFF.

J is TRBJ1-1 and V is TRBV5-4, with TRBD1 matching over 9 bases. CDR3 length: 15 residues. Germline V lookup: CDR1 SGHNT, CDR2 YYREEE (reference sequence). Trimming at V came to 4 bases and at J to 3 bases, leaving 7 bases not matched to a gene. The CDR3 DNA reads TGTGCCAGCAGCCCCCGGGACAGGGATCACACTGAAGCTTTCTTT. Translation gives CASSPRDRDHTEAFF. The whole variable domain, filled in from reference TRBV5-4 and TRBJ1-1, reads ETGVTQSPTHLIKTRGQQVTLRCSSQSGHNTVSWYQQALGQGPQFIFQYYREEENGRGNFPPRFSGLQFPNYSSELNVNALELDDSALYLCASSPRDRDHTEAFFGQGTRLTVV.

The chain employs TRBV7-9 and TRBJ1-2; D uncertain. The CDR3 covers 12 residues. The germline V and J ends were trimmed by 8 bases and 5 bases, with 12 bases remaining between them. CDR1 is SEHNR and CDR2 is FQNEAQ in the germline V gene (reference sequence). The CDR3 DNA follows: TGTGCCAGCTCTCCCGGGGAGTATGGCTACACCTTC. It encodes CASSPGEYGYTF.

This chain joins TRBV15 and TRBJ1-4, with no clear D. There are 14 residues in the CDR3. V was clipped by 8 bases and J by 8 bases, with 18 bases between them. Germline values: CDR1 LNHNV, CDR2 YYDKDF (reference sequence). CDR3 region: CATSYTRGGEKLFF. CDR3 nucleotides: TGTGCCACCTCGTATACGAGAGGAGGGGAAAAACTGTTTTTT.

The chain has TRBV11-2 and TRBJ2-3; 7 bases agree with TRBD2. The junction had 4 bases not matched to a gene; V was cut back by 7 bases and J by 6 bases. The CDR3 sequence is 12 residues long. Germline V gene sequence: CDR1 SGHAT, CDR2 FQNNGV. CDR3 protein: CASNLGGDTQYF. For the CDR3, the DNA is TGTGCCAGCAATCTCGGGGGGGATACGCAGTATTTT.

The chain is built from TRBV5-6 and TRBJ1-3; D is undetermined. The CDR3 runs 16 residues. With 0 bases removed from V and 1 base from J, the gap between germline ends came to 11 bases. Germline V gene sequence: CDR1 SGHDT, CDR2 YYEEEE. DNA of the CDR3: TGTGCCAGCAGCTTGGTCTCGGTTAATTCTGGAAACACCATATATTTT. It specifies CASSLVSVNSGNTIYF.

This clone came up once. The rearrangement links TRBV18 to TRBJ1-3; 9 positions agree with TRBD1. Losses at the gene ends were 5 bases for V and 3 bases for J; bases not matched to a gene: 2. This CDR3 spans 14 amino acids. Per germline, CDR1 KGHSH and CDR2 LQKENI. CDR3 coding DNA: TGTGCCAGCTCAAGGGACAGGGTTGGAAACACCATATATTTT. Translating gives CASSRDRVGNTIYF.

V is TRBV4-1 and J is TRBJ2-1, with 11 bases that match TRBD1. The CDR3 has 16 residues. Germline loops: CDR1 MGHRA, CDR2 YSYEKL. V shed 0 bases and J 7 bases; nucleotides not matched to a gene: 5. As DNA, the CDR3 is TGCGCCAGCAGCCAAGAACTCCGGGACAGGGGGAATGAGCAGTTCTTC. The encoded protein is CASSQELRDRGNEQFF.

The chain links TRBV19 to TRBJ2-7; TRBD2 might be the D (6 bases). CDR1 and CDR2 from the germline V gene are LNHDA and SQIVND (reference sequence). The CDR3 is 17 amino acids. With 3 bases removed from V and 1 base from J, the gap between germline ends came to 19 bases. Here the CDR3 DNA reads TGTGCCAGTAGTATTAAGATGATGGCCGGGGGATCCTACGAGCAGTACTTC. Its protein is CASSIKMMAGGSYEQYF.

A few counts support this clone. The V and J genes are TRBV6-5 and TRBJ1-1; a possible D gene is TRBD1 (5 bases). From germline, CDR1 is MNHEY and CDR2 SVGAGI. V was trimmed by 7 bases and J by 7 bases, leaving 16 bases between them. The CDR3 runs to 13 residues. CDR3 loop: CASTPAGRGEAFF. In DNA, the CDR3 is TGTGCCAGCACCCCCGCCGGGAGGGGTGAAGCTTTCTTT.